A single sample is the source of the 8 T cell receptor beta chains below, sequenced in a study of post-analysis software for immune sequencing data. Unique molecular identifiers featured in each of the TCR beta cDNA libraries. TCRdb ran MiXCR on the PCR reads and lists one entry per CDR3 protein. The sample consists of 150,000 to 200,000 distinct CDR3 sequences, 35% to 40% of them appearing once. The specimen was blood, collected after autologous hematopoietic stem cell transplantation. All receptors come from a girl aged 10-17 years with multiple sclerosis.

The chain combines TRBV28 with TRBJ2-2; 7 bases line up with TRBD2. Germline trimming cut 8 bases from V and 5 bases from J; bases unmatched to any gene: 5. CDR1 is MDHEN, CDR2 SYDVKM, per germline. The CDR3 has 13 residues. CDR3 nucleotide sequence: TGTGCCAGCCAAAGGGAGGGAACCGGGGAGCTGTTTTTT. This translates into CASQREGTGELFF.

This clonotype has a handful of counts. This chain joins TRBV25-1 and TRBJ2-1; either TRBD1 or TRBD2 may supply D (5 bases each). This CDR3 has 15 amino acids. The germline gives CDR1 MGHDK, CDR2 SYGVNS. Trimming removed 8 bases from V and 1 base from J, with 15 bases in between. The CDR3 DNA follows: TGTGCCAGCGCTACAGGACTGGATTCCTACAATGAGCAGTTCTTC. Protein sequence: CASATGLDSYNEQFF.

The V call is TRBV9, the J call TRBJ1-2, with D possibly matching TRBD1 (5 bases). CDR3 size: 20 residues. CDR1 and CDR2 from the germline V gene are SGDLS and YYNGEE. V was pared by 0 bases and J by 2 bases, with 26 bases between. CDR3 in DNA: TGTGCCAGCAGCGTAGGATTGGTTGGAGTACGTGGAGACAGCAACTATGGCTACACCTTC. Translation: CASSVGLVGVRGDSNYGYTF.

The chain has TRBV29-1 and TRBJ1-1; maybe TRBD1 (5 bases). CDR1 is SQVTM and CDR2 is ANQGSEA in the germline V gene. The V end lost 3 bases, the J end lost 0 bases, and 8 bases lay between the germline ends. This CDR3 has 13 amino acids. In DNA form, the CDR3 reads TGCAGCGTTGACGACAGATTGAACACTGAAGCTTTCTTT. It specifies CSVDDRLNTEAFF.

The table lists this clonotype with a few counts. V is TRBV4-3 and J is TRBJ2-1; 12 bases are a match to TRBD2. CDR1 is LGHNA and CDR2 is YSLEER in the germline V gene. This CDR3 is 16 amino acids long. Germline trimming cut 4 bases from V and 3 bases from J; bases unmatched to any gene: 4. The CDR3 bases are TGCGCCAGCAGCCCCAGGACTAGCGGGATCTACAATGAGCAGTTCTTC. Protein: CASSPRTSGIYNEQFF.

This clonotype was detected only a few times. The V and J genes are TRBV7-2 and TRBJ1-5, with TRBD1 matching 7 bases. The J segment lost 4 bases and the V segment lost 5 bases, leaving 8 bases of the junction unmatched. CDR1 SGHTA and CDR2 FQGNSA come from the germline V gene. CDR3 length: 15 amino acids. CDR3 in DNA: TGTGCCAGCAGCCCCGTCGGACAGGTGAATCAGCCCCAGCATTTT. It encodes CASSPVGQVNQPQHF.

V is TRBV24-1 and J is TRBJ2-3; TRBD1 agrees at 7 bases. Trimming removed 7 bases from V and 0 bases from J; junction bases left unmatched: 9. Germline V lookup: CDR1 KGHDR, CDR2 SFDVKD. The CDR3 covers 16 residues. The CDR3 here is CATSDPGQFSTDTQYF. The CDR3 DNA is TGTGCCACCAGCGACCCGGGACAGTTTAGCACAGATACGCAGTATTTT.

The chain recombines TRBV9 with TRBJ2-7, with 12 bases matching TRBD2. Trimming cost V 4 bases and J 5 bases; bases outside gene matches: 7. Germline CDR1 SGDLS, CDR2 YYNGEE. The CDR3 totals 15 residues. CDR3 in DNA: TGTGCCAGCAGCCCCAGACTAGCGGGAGTTGACGAGCAGTACTTC. Translating gives CASSPRLAGVDEQYF.